This T cell receptor beta chain was found in a study of Tregs in tolerant kidney transplant recipients. Study observations and caveats: Findings come from small patient numbers and require larger validation. No direct test of biological reproducibility was done here.

Libraries were prepared by immunoSEQ multiplex PCR; TCRdb keeps only in-frame clonotypes and omits some of them. This sample carries about 68,000 clones, 80% to 85% of them seen once, and the ten largest clones take about 4.5%. Worth noting for this clone: As yet, its antigen is unknown.

Thawed PBMCs were FACS-sorted into unstimulated CD4+CD25+CD127- regulatory T cells, CD4+CD25- non-regulatory cells, CD4 and CD8 cells. The sequence came from a human donor in good health. Sample: CD4+ T cells from blood.

CDR3 coding DNA: TGCGCCAGCAGCTTCGGGACAGGGGAAGCGGAGCAGTACTTC. Its translation: CASSFGTGEAEQYF. V gene TRBV5-1 combines with J gene TRBJ2-7, with TRBD1 identical over 10 bases. V was clipped by 2 bases and J by 7 bases; unmatched bases: 6. CDR3 length: 14 amino acids. Per the germline V gene, CDR1 is SGHRS and CDR2 is YFSETQ. Full variable domain (remainder filled in from reference TRBV5-1 and TRBJ2-7): KAGVTQTPRYLIKTRGQQVTLSCSPISGHRSVSWYQQTPGQGLQFLFEYFSETQRNKGNFPGRFSGRQFSNSRSEMNVSTLELGDSALYLCASSFGTGEAEQYFGPGTRLTVT.